This TCR beta chain was sequenced for a study of graft-versus-host responses after intestinal transplantation. TCRdb's copy holds only in-frame clones and misses some; the assay was immunoSEQ multiplex PCR. Among about 98,000 clones, more than 75% were seen once, and the ten largest hold over 1.3%. V shed 4 bases and J shed 0 bases, with 20 bases lying between them. The CDR3 covers 19 residues. The germline V gene has CDR1 SGHRS and CDR2 YFSETQ. This TCR was sampled from a human patient who received an intestinal transplant, so some T cells may come from the graft donor. Material: PBMCs, obtained 255 days after intestinal transplant. The chain recombines TRBV5-1 with TRBJ2-6; D is possibly TRBD1 (6 bases). The CDR3 bases are TGCGCCAGCAGCCGAGAGGGGCGGACAGTCCGCTCTGGGGCCAACGTCCTGACTTTC. The encoded protein is CASSREGRTVRSGANVLTF. The complete variable domain, with remaining parts taken from reference TRBV5-1 and TRBJ2-6, reads KAGVTQTPRYLIKTRGQQVTLSCSPISGHRSVSWYQQTPGQGLQFLFEYFSETQRNKGNFPGRFSGRQFSNSRSEMNVSTLELGDSALYLCASSREGRTVRSGANVLTFGAGSRLTVL.